What follows are 18 T cell receptor beta chains derived from one specimen sequenced in a study of T-cell memory formation after mild COVID-19. TCRdb used MiXCR to reprocess the 5' RACE reads, holding one entry per CDR3 protein. The data show 500,000 to 600,000 distinct CDR3 sequences, 18% seen once. Sequencing was carried out using PBMCs or a T cell subset sorted from them (not recorded which). These receptors originate from an adult woman who had mild COVID-19 (a few samples of this study predate the infection). Cell type and time point are not known.

The chain is built from TRBV9 and TRBJ1-5; D gene uncertain. Trimming cost V 3 bases and J 4 bases, with 14 bases left between them. The CDR3 is 15 residues long. Looked up from germline, CDR1 is SGDLS and CDR2 is YYNGEE. CDR3 sequence: CASSGSGVGNQPQHF. DNA of the CDR3: TGTGCCAGCAGCGGTTCTGGGGTGGGAAATCAGCCCCAGCATTTT.

The V gene is TRBV7-9, the J gene TRBJ2-5; D unclear. There are 13 residues in the CDR3. With 3 bases removed from V and 5 bases from J, the gap between germline ends came to 10 bases. Germline V CDR1 and CDR2: SEHNR, FQNEAQ (reference sequence). The CDR3 bases are TGTGCCAGCAGCTTGGACCTTGGGGAGACCCAGTACTTC. Amino acid sequence: CASSLDLGETQYF.

The V and J genes are TRBV24-1 and TRBJ1-2; D possibly corresponds to TRBD1 (6 bases). The V gene's germline CDR1 is KGHDR and CDR2 SFDVKD. The V end was cut by 9 bases, the J end by 4 bases, with 20 bases between. CDR3 length equals 15 residues. The DNA for the CDR3 is TGTGCCACCGCCGGTCGCGGGGGCGGGATCTATGGCTACACCTTC. This encodes CATAGRGGGIYGYTF.

This clonotype was recorded a few times. DNA for the CDR3: TGTGCCACCAGTGACCGGGCAGGAGTCCGTGAGCAGTTCTTC. Protein product: CATSDRAGVREQFF. The chain joins TRBV24-1 to TRBJ2-1; D unclear. The CDR3 sequence is 14 residues long. Germline V gene sequence: CDR1 KGHDR, CDR2 SFDVKD. The V end was cut by 4 bases, the J end by 9 bases, with 15 bases between.

The gene calls are TRBV6-4 and TRBJ2-4; 9 bases match TRBD1. With V trimmed by 5 bases and J by 9 bases, 11 bases remained unmatched. Germline values: CDR1 MRHNA, CDR2 SNTAGT. The CDR3 consists of 15 residues. The chain's CDR3 is CASSPTRDRAGIQYF. The DNA of the CDR3 is TGTGCCAGCAGTCCCACCCGGGACAGGGCCGGCATTCAGTACTTC.

Regarding this clonotype: Germline is not matched at one junction end, which may reflect a read error. V usage is TRBV7-7 and J usage is TRBJ2-5, with 11 positions matching TRBD2. Germline values: CDR1 SSHAT, CDR2 FNYEAQ (reference sequence). The CDR3 has 15 residues. The CDR3 DNA sequence: TGTGCTAGCAGCTCCGGGACTAGCGGACAAGAGACCCAGTACTTC. Encoded protein: CASSSGTSGQETQYF.

The V and J genes are TRBV7-9 and TRBJ2-7, with D perhaps matching TRBD1 or TRBD2 (5 bases each). The CDR3 totals 14 residues. The germline CDR1 and CDR2 sequences are SEHNR and FQNEAQ (reference sequence). The V end was cut by 5 bases, the J end by 2 bases, with 13 bases between. The CDR3 DNA reads TGTGCCAGCAGCCCACGGGACGGGGCCTACGAGCAGTACTTC. This translates into CASSPRDGAYEQYF.

The genes are TRBV19 and TRBJ2-1; the D gene is possibly TRBD1 (5 bases). The V gene lost 3 bases and the J gene lost 6 bases, with 6 bases spanning the gap. The germline V gene has CDR1 LNHDA and CDR2 SQIVND (reference sequence). There are 12 residues in the CDR3. CDR3 nucleotides: TGTGCCAGTAGTATTGGGGCCAATGAGCAGTTCTTC. It translates to CASSIGANEQFF.

The genes are TRBV20-1 and TRBJ2-7, with 9 bases lining up with TRBD2. Trimming at V came to 6 bases and at J to 5 bases, leaving 5 bases not matched to a gene. Germline assignment: CDR1 DFQATT and CDR2 SNEGSKA (reference sequence). The CDR3 contains 12 residues. The DNA for the CDR3 is TGCAGTGCAAAGGGACTAGCCAACGAGCAGTACTTC. It translates to CSAKGLANEQYF.

This clonotype was recorded a few times. The V call is TRBV12-3 or TRBV12-4, the J call TRBJ2-1, with TRBD2 matching 14 bases. V shed 3 bases and J 4 bases; nucleotides not matched to a gene: 8. The CDR3 extends over 18 amino acids. CDR3 nucleotides: TGTGCCAGCAGTTTGAGGGGACTAGCGGGAGTGGGGTACAATGAGCAGTTCTTC. Translating it yields CASSLRGLAGVGYNEQFF.

This clonotype was observed many times. The chain couples TRBV7-9 to TRBJ2-7; D tentatively fits TRBD1 or TRBD2 (6 bases each). Trimming removed 5 bases at V and 2 bases at J, with 10 bases between. This CDR3 is built from 13 residues. Germline assignment: CDR1 SEHNR and CDR2 FQNEAQ (reference sequence). CDR3 bases: TGTGCCAGCAGCCCGGAGGGGGCCTACGAGCAGTACTTC. Translating it yields CASSPEGAYEQYF.

This clonotype was observed many times. The chain carries TRBV7-6 and TRBJ2-7, with a possible D match to TRBD2 (6 bases). Germline V lookup: CDR1 SGHVS, CDR2 FNYEAQ. V gave up 1 base and J gave up 2 bases, with 12 bases separating them. This CDR3 has 15 amino acids. The CDR3 is CASSLGPDYPYEQYF. The CDR3 DNA reads TGTGCCAGCAGCTTAGGACCGGACTACCCCTACGAGCAGTACTTC.

This clonotype has a handful of counts. The chain carries TRBV5-1 and TRBJ1-2, with D maybe TRBD1 (6 bases). The ends were cut back, 4 bases at V and 3 bases at J, with 16 bases in the middle. The CDR3 has 15 residues. CDR1 is SGHRS and CDR2 is YFSETQ in the germline V gene. Here the CDR3 DNA reads TGCGCCAGCAGCCCCCCTCAGGCAGGGGACTATGGCTACACCTTC. Translated, it gives CASSPPQAGDYGYTF.

This clonotype was seen more than once but under ten times. The chain employs TRBV12-3 or TRBV12-4 and TRBJ2-3; 9 bases are shared with TRBD1. The V and J ends lost 7 bases and 2 bases, in that order; junction bases with no gene match: 13. The CDR3 totals 17 residues. The CDR3 bases are TGTGCCAGCAACCCTACAGGGGGCAGCCGATCCACAGATACGCAGTATTTT. This translates into CASNPTGGSRSTDTQYF.

This clonotype was seen repeatedly, ten times or more. V usage is TRBV9 and J usage is TRBJ2-1; no clear D. V dropped 3 bases and J dropped 7 bases, with 5 bases sitting between them. Germline loops: CDR1 SGDLS, CDR2 YYNGEE. This CDR3 region has 11 residues. The chain's CDR3 is CASSGKNEQFF. The CDR3 DNA reads TGTGCCAGCAGCGGGAAAAATGAGCAGTTCTTC.

This chain links TRBV2 with TRBJ2-3; D is undetermined. The CDR3 runs 14 residues. Germline V gives CDR1 SNHLY, CDR2 FYNNEI. V shed 5 bases and J shed 2 bases, with 11 bases lying between them. The chain's CDR3 is CASSKTVSTDTQYF. CDR3 sequence (DNA): TGTGCCAGCAGTAAAACAGTTTCCACAGATACGCAGTATTTT.

The V gene is TRBV15, the J gene TRBJ1-5; D is unclear. The CDR3 runs 15 residues. The germline V gene encodes CDR1 LNHNV and CDR2 YYDKDF (reference sequence). Trimming removed 0 bases from V and 3 bases from J, with 9 bases in between. CDR3 sequence (DNA): TGTGCCACCAGCAGAGATGGAGGATCCAATCAGCCCCAGCATTTT. This sequence encodes CATSRDGGSNQPQHF.

The V and J genes are TRBV5-1 and TRBJ2-3, with D possibly being TRBD2 (5 bases). Germline values: CDR1 SGHRS, CDR2 YFSETQ. The V end lost 4 bases, the J end lost 2 bases, and 17 bases lay between the germline ends. This CDR3 is built from 16 residues. This chain's CDR3 is CASSTPKDGLTDTQYF. The CDR3 DNA is TGCGCCAGCAGCACACCGAAGGACGGACTCACAGATACGCAGTATTTT.